This T cell receptor (beta chain) originates from a study of T-cell memory formation after mild COVID-19. TCRdb independently ran MiXCR on the 5' RACE reads; one entry per CDR3 protein. The sample carries around 300,000 distinct CDR3 sequences, about a sixth recorded once. Trimming pared 5 bases from V and 4 bases from J, leaving 13 bases between. The CDR3 loop spans 14 amino acids. CDR1 and CDR2 (germline): KGHDR, SFDVKD. The specimen sequenced was PBMCs or a T cell subset sorted from them (not recorded which). This receptor was taken from a man younger than 35 who had mild COVID-19 (a few samples of this study predate the infection). Cell type and time point are not known. J is TRBJ1-2 and V is TRBV24-1; no reliable D call. CDR3 region: CATSGAGNLYGYTF. CDR3 coding DNA: TGTGCCACCAGTGGTGCGGGAAATCTCTATGGCTACACCTTC.